This T cell receptor (beta chain) emerged from a study of cytomegalovirus exposure and HLA in healthy donors. Overall study findings and caveats: V- and J-gene trimming in TCR beta was tied to a missense DCLRE1C variant by an analysis performed later. The records held CMV serostatus as the only immune exposure information. The study flagged roughly 160 TCR beta chains as cytomegalovirus-associated.

CDR3 length: 13 residues. The ends were cut back, 8 bases at V and 1 base at J, with 11 bases in the middle. Germline CDR1 reads GTSNPN; CDR2 reads SVGIG (reference sequence). This clone was seen only a few times. Its antigen is unknown. Primers: 60 Vbeta forward and 13 Jbeta reverse. The assay was immunoSEQ multiplex PCR, and TCRdb's table has in-frame clones only and misses some. Here the sample spans under 150,000 clones, approximately 80% being singletons. This rearrangement joins TRBV30 to TRBJ2-2; tentatively, D is TRBD2 (5 bases). Specimen: PBMCs. This receptor was taken from a woman in her forties in good health and CMV-seronegative. CDR3: CATSGLNTGELFF. The CDR3 DNA sequence: TGTGCCACCAGCGGTCTGAACACCGGGGAGCTGTTTTTT.